The rows below give T cell receptor beta chains drawn from one sample of a study of OX40 agonist ivuxolimab in advanced cancers. TCRdb's table, derived via immunoSEQ multiplex PCR, lists solely in-frame clones and lacks some. Here the sample spans 50,000 to 70,000 clones, approximately 88% being singletons. Sequencing was performed on CD4+ or CD8+ T cells sorted from blood, taken in a trial of the OX40 agonist ivuxolimab. These receptors came from an adult with an advanced solid tumor such as melanoma, head and neck, liver or kidney cancer. The CDR3 runs from the conserved cysteine through the conserved F or W. The order of the fields is V gene, D gene, clone size, J gene, CDR3 protein, CDR3 DNA. A D gene is named only where the DNA matches it firmly. Only part of the rows carry a size: once, few, many, or a class if the clone is expanded.

TRBV10-1	TRBD2	NA	TRBJ2-1	CASSELAAFDEQFF	TGCGCCAGCAGTGAACTAGCGGCTTTCGATGAGCAGTTCTTC
TRBV7-8	NA	NA	TRBJ1-2	CASSLDIGASGYTF	TGTGCCAGCAGCTTAGACATCGGTGCTAGTGGCTACACCTTC
TRBV10-2	NA	NA	TRBJ2-5	CASTEGTQETQYF	TGCGCCAGCACCGAGGGGACGCAAGAGACCCAGTACTTC
TRBV15	NA	NA	TRBJ2-1	CATRRGAASLPDEQFF	TGTGCCACCAGGAGAGGGGCAGCATCACTACCGGATGAGCAGTTCTTC
TRBV5-1	TRBD1	NA	TRBJ2-7	CASSYRGSTYEQYF	TGCGCCAGCAGCTACAGGGGCTCGACCTACGAGCAGTACTTC
TRBV25-1	NA	few	TRBJ1-6	CASSAMDSSYNSPLHF	TGTGCCAGCAGTGCAATGGACAGTAGCTATAATTCACCCCTCCACTTT
TRBV10-2	NA	NA	TRBJ2-5	CASSERLFPQYF	TGCGCCAGCAGTGAAAGGTTGTTTCCCCAGTACTTC
TRBV4-3	TRBD1	NA	TRBJ2-7	CASSVDRGASYEQYF	TGCGCCAGCAGTGTAGACAGGGGGGCCTCCTACGAGCAGTACTTC
TRBV7-8	NA	NA	TRBJ1-4	CASSSYPGPDEKLFF	TGTGCCAGCAGCTCCTACCCCGGGCCTGATGAAAAACTGTTTTTT
TRBV7-9	TRBD1	once	TRBJ1-5	CASSSNRGREQPQHF	TGTGCCAGCAGCTCGAACAGGGGGCGCGAACAGCCCCAGCATTTT
TRBV10-3	NA	NA	TRBJ2-3	CAALDGERSPDTQYF	TGTGCCGCCTTGGATGGGGAAAGGAGCCCAGATACGCAGTATTTT
TRBV14	TRBD1	once	TRBJ1-4	CASSQGGRGHEKLFF	TGTGCCAGCAGCCAAGGAGGCAGGGGGCACGAAAAACTGTTTTTT
TRBV19	NA	NA	TRBJ2-2	CASSIFGNGELFF	TGTGCCAGTAGTATTTTTGGAAACGGGGAGCTGTTTTTT
TRBV6-1	NA	NA	TRBJ1-1	CASSEEQANTEAFF	TGTGCCAGCAGTGAAGAACAGGCTAACACTGAAGCTTTCTTT
TRBV27	NA	NA	TRBJ1-1	CASKLGAVTEAFF	TGTGCCAGCAAGTTGGGGGCGGTCACTGAAGCTTTCTTT
TRBV11-2	TRBD2	NA	TRBJ2-3	CASSLDPGLTRDTQYF	TGTGCCAGCAGCTTAGATCCGGGACTAACCAGAGATACGCAGTATTTT
TRBV28	NA	NA	TRBJ1-3	CASSLVISGNSGNTIYF	TGTGCCAGCAGTTTGGTAATTTCAGGGAACTCTGGAAACACCATATATTTT
TRBV6-1	NA	NA	TRBJ1-2	CASSGIEPGYTF	TGTGCCAGCAGTGGGATTGAACCTGGCTACACCTTC
TRBV6-5	NA	few	TRBJ1-5	CASGQGGQPQHF	TGTGCCAGCGGCCAGGGCGGTCAGCCCCAGCATTTT
TRBV4-1	NA	NA	TRBJ1-1	CASSQAKIGTDMMNTEAFF	TGCGCCAGCAGCCAAGCCAAGATAGGGACTGATATGATGAACACTGAAGCTTTCTTT
TRBV11-1	NA	NA	TRBJ1-1	CASSPRQPNTEAFF	TGTGCCAGCAGCCCTCGACAGCCTAACACTGAAGCTTTCTTT
TRBV9	NA	once	TRBJ1-5	CASSEGGTLSNQPQHF	TGTGCCAGCAGCGAGGGAGGGACTCTTAGCAATCAGCCCCAGCATTTT
TRBV29-1	NA	NA	TRBJ1-1	CSVPGLDTEAFF	TGCAGCGTGCCTGGATTGGACACTGAAGCTTTCTTT
TRBV6-5	TRBD1	NA	TRBJ2-7	CASSYGTGGYEQYF	TGTGCCAGCAGTTACGGGACAGGGGGGTACGAGCAGTACTTC
TRBV5-1	NA	NA	TRBJ1-1	CASSLGGRAFF	TGCGCCAGCAGCTTGGGGGGGCGCGCTTTCTTT
TRBV29-1	TRBD2	NA	TRBJ2-3	CSANSGISTDTQYF	TGCAGCGCAAATAGCGGGATTAGCACAGATACGCAGTATTTT
TRBV27	NA	NA	TRBJ1-3	CASSSRGNTIYF	TGTGCCAGCAGCTCTCGGGGAAACACCATATATTTT
TRBV10-3	TRBD2	NA	TRBJ2-7	CATSPSGGAYEQYF	TGTGCCACGTCGCCGTCGGGAGGGGCCTACGAGCAGTACTTC
TRBV29-1	NA	NA	TRBJ1-2	CSVEGPGGIYGYTF	TGCAGCGTTGAGGGCCCTGGGGGGATCTATGGCTACACCTTC
TRBV6-6	NA	NA	TRBJ2-3	CASSLDTTDTQYF	TGTGCCAGCAGCCTGGACACCACAGATACGCAGTATTTT
TRBV7-9	NA	NA	TRBJ2-2	CASSLGAKTGELFF	TGTGCCAGCAGCTTAGGGGCGAAGACCGGGGAGCTGTTTTTT
TRBV10-3	TRBD2	NA	TRBJ2-3	CAISSTSGYTDTQYF	TGTGCCATCAGTTCTACTAGCGGGTACACAGATACGCAGTATTTT
TRBV28	TRBD1	NA	TRBJ1-1	CASSERDRGLQWTEAFF	TGTGCCAGCAGTGAACGGGACAGGGGGCTTCAGTGGACTGAAGCTTTCTTT
TRBV7-9	NA	NA	TRBJ2-1	CASSLGLVPWEQFF	TGTGCCAGCAGCTTAGGTCTGGTCCCCTGGGAGCAGTTCTTC
TRBV28	NA	NA	TRBJ2-7	CASSLRGTYEQYF	TGTGCCAGCAGTTTGCGGGGTACCTACGAGCAGTACTTC
TRBV19	NA	NA	TRBJ2-5	CASRPTAYQETQYF	TGTGCCAGTAGACCGACCGCGTACCAAGAGACCCAGTACTTC
TRBV7-2	NA	NA	TRBJ2-1	CASTLHLQAYEQFF	TGTGCTAGCACCCTTCATTTGCAGGCCTATGAGCAGTTCTTC
TRBV7-9	NA	NA	TRBJ2-3	CASSYGADTQYF	TGTGCCAGCAGCTATGGGGCAGATACGCAGTATTTT